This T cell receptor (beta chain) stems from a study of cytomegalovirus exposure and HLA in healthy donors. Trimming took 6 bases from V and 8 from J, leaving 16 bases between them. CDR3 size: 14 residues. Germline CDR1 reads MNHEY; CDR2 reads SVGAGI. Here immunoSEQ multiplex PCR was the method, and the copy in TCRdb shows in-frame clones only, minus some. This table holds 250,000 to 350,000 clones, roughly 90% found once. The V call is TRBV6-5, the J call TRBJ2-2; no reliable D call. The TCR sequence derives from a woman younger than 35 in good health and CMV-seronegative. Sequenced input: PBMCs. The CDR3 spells CASRSDSLTGELFF. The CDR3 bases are TGTGCCAGCAGGTCCGATTCCCTAACTGGGGAGCTGTTTTTT.